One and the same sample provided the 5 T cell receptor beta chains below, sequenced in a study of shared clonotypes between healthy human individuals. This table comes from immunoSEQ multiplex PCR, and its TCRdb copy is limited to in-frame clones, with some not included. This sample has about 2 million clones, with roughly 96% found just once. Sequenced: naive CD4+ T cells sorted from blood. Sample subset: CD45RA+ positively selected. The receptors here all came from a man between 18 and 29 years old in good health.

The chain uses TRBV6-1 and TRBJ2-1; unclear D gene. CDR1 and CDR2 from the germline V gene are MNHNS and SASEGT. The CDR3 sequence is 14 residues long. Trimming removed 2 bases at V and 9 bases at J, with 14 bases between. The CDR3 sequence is CASSESWGIGEQFF. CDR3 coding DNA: TGTGCCAGCAGTGAATCCTGGGGAATAGGTGAGCAGTTCTTC.

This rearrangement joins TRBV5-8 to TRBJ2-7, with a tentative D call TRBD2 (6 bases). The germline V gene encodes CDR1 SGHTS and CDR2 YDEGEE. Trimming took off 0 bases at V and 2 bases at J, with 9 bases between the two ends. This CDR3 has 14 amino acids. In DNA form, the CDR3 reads TGTGCCAGCAGCTTGGTCGGGGGTCCCTACGAGCAGTACTTC. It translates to CASSLVGGPYEQYF.

CDR3 amino acids: CASRNGLALAYEQYF. As DNA, the CDR3 is TGTGCCAGCAGGAACGGACTAGCCCTGGCCTACGAGCAGTACTTC. The rearrangement joins TRBV6-1 to TRBJ2-7, with TRBD2 matching 8 bases. V was clipped by 6 bases and J by 2 bases; unmatched bases: 9. The CDR3 has 15 residues. Germline V lookup: CDR1 MNHNS, CDR2 SASEGT.

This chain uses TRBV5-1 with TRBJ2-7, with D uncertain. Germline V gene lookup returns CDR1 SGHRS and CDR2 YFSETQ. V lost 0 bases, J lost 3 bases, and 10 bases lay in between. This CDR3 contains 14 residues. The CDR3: CASSLGSYFYEQYF. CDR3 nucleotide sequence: TGCGCCAGCAGCTTGGGCAGCTATTTCTACGAGCAGTACTTC.

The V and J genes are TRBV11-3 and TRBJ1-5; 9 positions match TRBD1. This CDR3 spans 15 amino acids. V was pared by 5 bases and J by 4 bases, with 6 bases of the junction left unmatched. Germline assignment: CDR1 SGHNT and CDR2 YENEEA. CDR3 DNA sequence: TGTGCCAGCAGCCAGGGGACAGGGACGAATCAGCCCCAGCATTTT. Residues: CASSQGTGTNQPQHF.